This TCR beta chain was sequenced in a study of blood T cell repertoires in COVID-19. Overall study context: The United States, Italy and Spain supplied acute and convalescent COVID-19 samples. The analysed material was cDNA or gDNA that came from T cells, B-cell-depleted T cells, or PBMCs.

Authors' processing steps: Estimated nucleated cell counts came from reference gene primer amplification. Produced via immunoSEQ multiplex PCR; TCRdb's table is partial and in-frame only. That table supplies the V and J calls and clone size; D and trimming were determined from the DNA. Among 90,000 to 100,000 clones listed, approximately 84% were seen once. With 3 bases clipped from V and 6 bases from J, the junction kept 4 bases outside the gene matches. From germline, CDR1 is MNHNS and CDR2 SASEGT. This CDR3 has 13 amino acids. Sequenced sample: peripheral blood. The chain recombines TRBV6-1 with TRBJ1-2; TRBD1 agrees at 7 bases. This receptor was obtained from a woman aged 60-75 years with acute or convalescent COVID-19. CDR3 in amino acids: CASSETGRNGYTF. CDR3 coding DNA: TGTGCCAGCAGTGAGACAGGGAGGAATGGCTACACCTTC.